This is a list of T cell receptor beta chains from one sample in a study of shared clonotypes between healthy human individuals. Clones were read by immunoSEQ multiplex PCR, and TCRdb kept only the in-frame ones, dropping some. Of around 2.1 million clones listed, about 93% are singletons. Sequencing input: naive CD8+ T cells from PBMCs. These receptors were taken from a man aged 18 to 30 in good health. Some clones in this sample may be carry-over from other donors' samples. CDR3s include the opening cysteine and the closing phenylalanine or tryptophan. The order of the fields is V gene, D gene, J gene, clone size, CDR3 protein, CDR3 DNA. A D gene is named only where the DNA matches it firmly. Expanded clones are given a class, and other clones once, few, many or no size at all.

V gene: TRBV9
D gene: .
J gene: TRBJ2-5
clone size: .
CDR3 protein: CASSPFNEGSETQYF
CDR3 DNA: TGTGCCAGCAGCCCATTCAACGAGGGGTCCGAGACCCAGTACTTC

V gene: TRBV4-3
D gene: TRBD2
J gene: TRBJ2-1
clone size: .
CDR3 protein: CASSQIGLAGVRNEQFF
CDR3 DNA: TGCGCCAGCAGCCAGATAGGACTAGCGGGAGTGAGGAATGAGCAGTTCTTC

V gene: TRBV29-1
D gene: .
J gene: TRBJ1-2
clone size: once
CDR3 protein: CTQLDDYGYTF
CDR3 DNA: TGCACCCAGTTAGATGACTATGGCTACACCTTC

V gene: TRBV5-6
D gene: .
J gene: TRBJ2-1
clone size: .
CDR3 protein: CASSLPGVAYNEQFF
CDR3 DNA: TGTGCCAGCAGCTTGCCGGGAGTCGCTTACAATGAGCAGTTCTTC

V gene: TRBV18
D gene: TRBD2
J gene: TRBJ2-4
clone size: .
CDR3 protein: CASSPRLSGGFLAKNIQYF
CDR3 DNA: TGTGCCAGCTCACCGCGACTATCGGGAGGGTTTCTAGCCAAAAACATTCAGTACTTC

V gene: TRBV14
D gene: .
J gene: TRBJ1-2
clone size: .
CDR3 protein: CASSQDGSFYGYTF
CDR3 DNA: TGTGCCAGCAGCCAAGATGGGAGCTTCTATGGCTACACCTTC

V gene: TRBV7-3
D gene: .
J gene: TRBJ1-6
clone size: .
CDR3 protein: CASSSPIAYRALDSPLHF
CDR3 DNA: TGTGCCAGCAGCTCCCCAATCGCCTACAGGGCGTTAGATTCACCCCTCCACTTT

V gene: TRBV2
D gene: TRBD2
J gene: TRBJ2-7
clone size: .
CDR3 protein: CASFPRPGTMEREGLGEQYF
CDR3 DNA: TGTGCCAGCTTCCCCCGGCCGGGAACAATGGAGCGGGAGGGCCTCGGCGAGCAGTACTTC

V gene: TRBV18
D gene: TRBD1
J gene: TRBJ2-5
clone size: .
CDR3 protein: CASSPRGDRGLETQYF
CDR3 DNA: TGTGCCAGCTCACCGAGGGGGGACAGGGGATTGGAGACCCAGTACTTC

V gene: TRBV6-6
D gene: .
J gene: TRBJ1-5
clone size: .
CDR3 protein: CASSYEGWSNQPQHF
CDR3 DNA: TGTGCCAGCAGTTATGAGGGATGGAGCAATCAGCCCCAGCATTTT

V gene: TRBV7-9
D gene: .
J gene: TRBJ2-7
clone size: .
CDR3 protein: CASSPWAQGVHEQYF
CDR3 DNA: TGTGCCAGCAGCCCCTGGGCACAGGGCGTGCACGAGCAGTACTTC